This passage covers 6 T cell receptor beta chains from one sample sequenced in a study of blood T cell repertoires in COVID-19 (dated by TCRdb to the early 2020s). Library preparation used the immunoSEQ multiplex PCR assay. TCRdb took this table from immuneACCESS and kept in-frame rearrangements with V and J called. Such tables lack part of the clones; where checked against another copy, unresolved V genes explain under half of the gap, and the rest is unexplained. Within this sample are 380,000 or so clones, with roughly 90% of them counted one time only. The top ten hold around 1.3% of the sample. The sequenced material came from peripheral blood. The receptors here all came from a man aged 35 to 55 with acute or convalescent COVID-19.

This chain joins TRBV2 and TRBJ2-2; the match to TRBD2 covers 11 bases. This CDR3 comprises 17 residues. V gave up 9 bases and J gave up 2 bases; unmatched junction bases: 11. Germline V lookup: CDR1 SNHLY, CDR2 FYNNEI. The CDR3 DNA is TGTGCCAGACAAGCGGAGACTAGCGGGGATAACACCGGGGAGCTGTTTTTT. The encoded protein is CARQAETSGDNTGELFF.

This clone came up once. The rearrangement links TRBV28 to TRBJ2-2, with 8 bases fitting TRBD2. The germline V gene encodes CDR1 MDHEN and CDR2 SYDVKM. The CDR3 length is 16 residues. V dropped 6 bases and J dropped 1; count of bases not matched to a gene: 7. DNA for the CDR3: TGTGCCAGCAGCCAGATCCTAGCGGGGAACACCGGGGAGCTGTTTTTT. Translated, it gives CASSQILAGNTGELFF.

This rearrangement joins TRBV12-3 or TRBV12-4 to TRBJ2-7; D is ambiguous. The CDR3 spans 13 residues. The V end lost 2 bases, the J end lost 3 bases, and 8 bases lay between the germline ends. The CDR3 bases are TGTGCCAGCAGTTTACAGGTAATCTACGAGCAGTACTTC. Residues: CASSLQVIYEQYF.

The rearrangement links TRBV29-1 to TRBJ1-1, with D perhaps matching TRBD1 (5 bases). The CDR3 contains 13 residues. Trimming removed 8 bases from V and 4 bases from J, with 17 bases in between. The germline V gene has CDR1 SQVTM and CDR2 ANQGSEA. CDR3 region: CSSREGSGTEAFF. The DNA for the CDR3 is TGCAGCTCCCGGGAGGGGTCGGGCACTGAAGCTTTCTTT. The entire variable domain, with the rest obtained from reference TRBV29-1 and TRBJ1-1, is as follows: SAVISQKPSRDICQRGTSLTIQCQVDSQVTMMFWYRQQPGQSLTLIATANQGSEATYESGFVIDKFPISRPNLTFSTLTVSNMSPEDSSIYLCSSREGSGTEAFFGQGTRLTVV.

The chain links TRBV28 to TRBJ1-2; 7 nucleotides line up with TRBD1. CDR1 MDHEN and CDR2 SYDVKM come from the germline V gene. Unmatched junction bases numbered 8, after V lost 7 bases and J lost 0 bases. The CDR3 runs 15 residues. This chain's CDR3 is CASTGGTASNYGYTF. As DNA, the CDR3 is TGTGCCAGCACCGGCGGGACAGCTTCTAACTATGGCTACACCTTC.

The rearrangement uses TRBV29-1 and TRBJ2-7; a weak D match, TRBD2 (5 bases). Germline CDR1 SQVTM, CDR2 ANQGSEA. V was clipped by 6 bases and J by 5 bases, with 17 bases between them. The CDR3 totals 13 residues. The CDR3 is CSVVPRGVDEQYF. The CDR3 region has the DNA TGCAGCGTCGTCCCCCGGGGAGTGGACGAGCAGTACTTC.